The next 23 T cell receptor beta chains were all read from a single sample in a study of response to subunit inactivated influenza vaccine. From the RT-PCR reads, TCRdb called clonotypes with MiXCR, one entry per CDR3 protein. The data hold about 240,000 distinct CDR3 sequences, with less than 15% observed a single time. The sample in question was non-naive T cells sorted from PBMCs, obtained 14 to 15 days before vaccination. The receptor source for this set is a man aged 45-65 years who received an inactivated influenza vaccine.

This clonotype was counted between two and nine times. This chain's CDR3 is CASSPQTVRDGYTF. The CDR3 DNA is TGCGCCAGCAGCCCGCAGACAGTACGGGATGGCTACACCTTC. The chain joins TRBV5-1 to TRBJ1-2; D possibly corresponds to TRBD1 (5 bases). The CDR3 length is 14 residues. Trimming stripped 4 bases from V and 6 bases from J, with 16 bases between. Per the germline V gene, CDR1 is SGHRS and CDR2 is YFSETQ. The complete variable domain, with remaining parts taken from reference TRBV5-1 and TRBJ1-2, reads KAGVTQTPRYLIKTRGQQVTLSCSPISGHRSVSWYQQTPGQGLQFLFEYFSETQRNKGNFPGRFSGRQFSNSRSEMNVSTLELGDSALYLCASSPQTVRDGYTFGSGTRLTVV.

This clonotype has a handful of counts. This rearrangement joins TRBV28 to TRBJ1-6; D not certain. CDR3 length: 13 residues. CDR1 and CDR2 (germline): MDHEN, SYDVKM. The ends were cut back, 5 bases at V and 8 bases at J, with 10 bases in the middle. CDR3 sequence reads: CASSRDWDSPLHF. CDR3 sequence (DNA): TGTGCCAGCAGTCGAGACTGGGATTCACCCCTCCACTTT.

The rearrangement uses TRBV10-3 and TRBJ1-5; D is possibly TRBD1 (5 bases). The CDR3 covers 14 residues. The V end was cut by 6 bases, the J end by 3 bases, with 12 bases between. Germline CDR1 and CDR2: ENHRY and SYGVKD. The CDR3 here is CAIRGTGNNQPQHF. CDR3 DNA sequence: TGTGCCATCAGGGGGACGGGTAACAATCAGCCCCAGCATTTT.

This chain links TRBV6-5 with TRBJ1-5; the D is unclear. The CDR3 sequence is 13 residues long. The germline V gene has CDR1 MNHEY and CDR2 SVGAGI. The V gene lost 2 bases and the J gene lost 5 bases, with 7 bases spanning the gap. The CDR3 region has the DNA TGTGCCAGCAGTTACCAGCGGGATCAGCCCCAGCATTTT. Amino acids: CASSYQRDQPQHF.

This rearrangement joins TRBV20-1 to TRBJ2-5, with 7 bases matching TRBD2. The V gene end was trimmed by 5 bases and the J gene end by 1 base; junction bases not matched to a gene: 4. The CDR3 runs to 13 residues. Germline V gene data show CDR1 as DFQATT and CDR2 as SNEGSKA (reference sequence). In nucleotides, the CDR3 is TGCAGTGCTGGAGCGGGGATCCAAGAGACCCAGTACTTC. This sequence encodes CSAGAGIQETQYF.

In its sample, this clonotype was seen a few times. The chain carries TRBV15 and TRBJ1-6; weak D call: TRBD1 (5 bases). This CDR3 region has 16 residues. V was trimmed by 0 bases and J by 10 bases, leaving 16 bases between them. Looked up from germline, CDR1 is LNHNV and CDR2 is YYDKDF (reference sequence). The CDR3 bases are TGTGCCACCAGCAGAGATAGTTCAGGGATGTACTCACCCCTCCACTTT. This encodes CATSRDSSGMYSPLHF.

This clonotype was seen only a few times. V gene TRBV6-2 or TRBV6-3 combines with J gene TRBJ2-1; 9 positions match TRBD1. In germline, CDR1 is MNHEY, CDR2 SVGEGT. CDR3 length: 13 residues. With V trimmed by 8 bases and J by 7 bases, 6 bases remained unmatched. The DNA of the CDR3 is TGTGCCAGCGGCCGGGACAGGGCAAATGAGCAGTTCTTC. Its translation is CASGRDRANEQFF.

This clonotype was counted a single time. The chain couples TRBV30 to TRBJ2-5; perhaps TRBD1 as D (5 bases). This CDR3 is built from 12 residues. Trimming took 1 base from V and 4 from J, leaving 7 bases between them. Germline V CDR1 and CDR2: GTSNPN, SVGIG (reference sequence). The CDR3 nucleotides read TGTGCCTGGAGTGCAGGGCCAGAGACCCAGTACTTC. Encoded protein: CAWSAGPETQYF. The full variable domain, rest sourced from reference TRBV30 and TRBJ2-5, is SQTIHQWPATLVQPVGSPLSLECTVEGTSNPNLYWYRQAAGRGLQLLFYSVGIGQISSEVPQNLSASRPQDRQFILSSKKLLLSDSGFYLCAWSAGPETQYFGPGTRLLVL.

There are many counts of this clonotype. The rearrangement links TRBV10-3 to TRBJ2-5, with no clear D. The CDR3 contains 11 residues. CDR1 ENHRY and CDR2 SYGVKD come from the germline V gene. V was pared by 3 bases and J by 2 bases, with 1 base between. CDR3 protein: CAISEQETQYF. The CDR3 bases are TGTGCCATCAGTGAACAAGAGACCCAGTACTTC.

This clonotype has at least ten counts. The chain links TRBV19 to TRBJ2-7; 8 nucleotides line up with TRBD2. V lost 6 bases, J lost 2 bases, and 6 bases stayed unmatched. The length of the CDR3 is 14 residues. CDR1 LNHDA and CDR2 SQIVND come from the germline V gene (reference sequence). The CDR3 loop reads CASSPGGVTYEQYF. The CDR3, as DNA: TGTGCCAGTAGCCCCGGGGGGGTGACCTACGAGCAGTACTTC.

Ten or more counts support this clonotype. V and J are TRBV5-1 and TRBJ2-3, with 11 nucleotides matching TRBD2. Germline V gene lookup returns CDR1 SGHRS and CDR2 YFSETQ. J was trimmed by 6 bases and V by 4 bases; bases with no gene match: 7. The CDR3 extends over 15 amino acids. The CDR3 loop is CASSPQTSGTDTQYF. CDR3 in DNA: TGCGCCAGCAGCCCCCAGACTAGCGGGACGGATACGCAGTATTTT.

V usage is TRBV12-3 or TRBV12-4 and J usage is TRBJ1-1; D is unresolved. CDR3 length: 14 residues. Trimming left V 0 bases short and J 6 bases short, with 11 bases between. The CDR3 region has the DNA TGTGCCAGCAGTTTAGCAGGTACTTTCGCTGAAGCTTTCTTT. This sequence encodes CASSLAGTFAEAFF.

The V gene is TRBV18, the J gene TRBJ2-1, with D perhaps assigned TRBD1 or TRBD2 (5 bases each). Per germline, CDR1 KGHSH and CDR2 LQKENI. The CDR3 extends over 13 amino acids. Trimming removed 4 bases at V and 6 bases at J, with 10 bases between. CDR3 bases: TGTGCCAGCTCACGGGACCAGGGCAATGAGCAGTTCTTC. Amino acid sequence: CASSRDQGNEQFF.

This clonotype has ten or more counts. This chain connects TRBV5-6 to TRBJ1-2; 7 bases map to TRBD1. The V and J ends lost 4 bases and 8 bases, in that order; junction bases with no gene match: 5. This CDR3 has 12 residues. In germline, CDR1 is SGHDT, CDR2 YYEEEE. Here the CDR3 reads CASSQYRGGYTF. The CDR3 DNA follows: TGTGCCAGCAGCCAGTACAGGGGCGGCTACACCTTC.

The chain combines TRBV7-2 with TRBJ2-5, with D perhaps given as TRBD1 or TRBD2 (6 bases each). V was cut by 4 bases and J by 4 bases, with 10 bases left in between. There are 13 residues in the CDR3. The V gene's germline CDR1 is SGHTA and CDR2 FQGNSA. The CDR3 bases are TGTGCCAGCAGCTCCGGAGGGGGAGAGACCCAGTACTTC. Translating it yields CASSSGGGETQYF.

A few counts support this clonotype. The chain carries TRBV5-1 and TRBJ2-7; 9 nucleotides align to TRBD1. Germline V gene sequence: CDR1 SGHRS, CDR2 YFSETQ. V gave up 4 bases and J gave up 3 bases; unmatched junction bases: 11. The CDR3 covers 16 residues. The CDR3 region is CASSVEPGQGLYEQYF. The CDR3 DNA sequence: TGCGCCAGCAGCGTGGAACCGGGACAGGGCCTCTACGAGCAGTACTTC.

This clonotype showed up just a few times. The chain joins TRBV10-2 to TRBJ2-2; 10 bases match TRBD2. Germline V lookup: CDR1 WSHSY, CDR2 SAAADI. This CDR3 has 15 residues. With V trimmed by 6 bases and J by 6 bases, 7 bases remained unmatched. The CDR3 nucleotides read TGCGCCAGCAGGAAGCGGGAGGGCCTCCCCGGGGAGCTGTTTTTT. This encodes CASRKREGLPGELFF.

The chain carries TRBV5-3 and TRBJ2-7; 9 positions agree with TRBD1. TRBV5-3 is an open reading frame, and its role is uncertain. CDR3 length equals 16 residues. V trimming: 1 base; J trimming: 8 bases; junction bases outside the gene matches: 13. The DNA for the CDR3 is TGTGCCAGAAGCTTGATAAGGGACAGGGTTAAGTGGCAGCAGTACTTC. Translated, it gives CARSLIRDRVKWQQYF.

The CDR3: CSAITTGGFQPQHF. CDR3 coding DNA: TGCAGTGCAATAACGACAGGTGGCTTTCAGCCCCAGCATTTT. The chain has TRBV20-1 and TRBJ1-5; weak D call: TRBD1 (6 bases). The CDR3 extends over 14 amino acids. The ends were cut back, 6 bases at V and 6 bases at J, with 18 bases in the middle. CDR1 DFQATT and CDR2 SNEGSKA come from the germline V gene (reference sequence).

This chain joins TRBV5-1 and TRBJ2-7; D is unresolved. The CDR3 covers 13 residues. Germline lookup yields CDR1 SGHRS and CDR2 YFSETQ. V was pared by 1 base and J by 3 bases, with 8 bases between. The CDR3 coding sequence is TGCGCCAGCAGCTTGAAAGGCAGCTACGAGCAGTACTTC. This gives the protein CASSLKGSYEQYF.

This clonotype showed up just a few times. This chain links TRBV7-2 with TRBJ1-2, with D uncertain. The germline V gene has CDR1 SGHTA and CDR2 FQGNSA. The V end was cut by 4 bases, the J end by 7 bases, with 13 bases between. The CDR3 length is 13 residues. This CDR3 is CASSSPRRFGYTF. DNA for the CDR3: TGTGCCAGCAGCTCCCCCCGCAGGTTTGGCTACACCTTC.

This clonotype was seen a handful of times. The gene calls are TRBV19 and TRBJ1-4; D call uncertain. Germline CDR1 LNHDA, CDR2 SQIVND (reference sequence). V lost 6 bases and J lost 0, with 11 bases in between. CDR3 length equals 15 residues. CDR3 nucleotide sequence: TGTGCCAGTAGCCGACGAGTTGCAACTAATGAAAAACTGTTTTTT. Encoded protein: CASSRRVATNEKLFF. The full variable domain, with the rest looked up from reference TRBV19 and TRBJ1-4, is DGGITQSPKYLFRKEGQNVTLSCEQNLNHDAMYWYRQDPGQGLRLIYYSQIVNDFQKGDIAEGYSVSREKKESFPLTVTSAQKNPTAFYLCASSRRVATNEKLFFGSGTQLSVL.

This clonotype was counted only a few times. The chain combines TRBV5-1 with TRBJ1-6, with a tentative D call TRBD1 (5 bases). Looked up from germline, CDR1 is SGHRS and CDR2 is YFSETQ. The CDR3 spans 17 residues. V was cut by 0 bases and J by 9 bases, with 19 bases left in between. The CDR3: CASSLVGSLGDGSPLHF. The CDR3 DNA reads as TGCGCCAGCAGCTTGGTCGGCAGCCTAGGGGATGGTTCACCCCTCCACTTT.